This T cell receptor beta chain was profiled in a study of blood T cell repertoires in COVID-19. Background on the study: Researchers got acute and convalescent COVID-19 samples from the United States, Italy and Spain. Nucleic acid was either cDNA or gDNA, and it came from T cells, B-cell-depleted T cells, or PBMCs.

The V gene's germline CDR1 is SQVTM and CDR2 ANQGSEA. This CDR3 spans 16 amino acids. V shed 1 base, J shed 11 bases, and the junction held 16 bases outside the gene matches. Clones were sequenced by immunoSEQ multiplex PCR, and TCRdb holds only the in-frame ones, with some missing. The table has some 350,000 clones, 91% seen once. This receptor was obtained from a young woman who had recovered from COVID-19. V is TRBV29-1 and J is TRBJ2-1; 8 nucleotides match TRBD2. The sample was peripheral blood. CDR3 nucleotide sequence: TGCAGCGTTGAAGTCCCTCGACTAGCGTCAACAATGAAGCAGTTCTTC. Its translation: CSVEVPRLASTMKQFF.